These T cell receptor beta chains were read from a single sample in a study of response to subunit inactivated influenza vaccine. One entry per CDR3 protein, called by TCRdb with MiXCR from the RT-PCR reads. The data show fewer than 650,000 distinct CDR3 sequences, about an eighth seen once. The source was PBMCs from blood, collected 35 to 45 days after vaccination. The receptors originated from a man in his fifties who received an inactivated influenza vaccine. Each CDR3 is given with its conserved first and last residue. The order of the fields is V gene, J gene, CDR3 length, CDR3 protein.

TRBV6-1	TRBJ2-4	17	CASSESLDSLAKNIQYF
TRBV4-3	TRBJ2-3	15	CASSHPGQGRDTQYF
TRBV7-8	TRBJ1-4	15	CASSFYDRGVEKLFF
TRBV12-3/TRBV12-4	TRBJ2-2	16	CASSPRTGTWTGELFF
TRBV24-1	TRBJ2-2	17	CATSDHDRGLNTGELFF
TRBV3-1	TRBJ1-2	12	CASSPSGKGYTF
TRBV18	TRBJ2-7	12	CASSPPPGEQYF
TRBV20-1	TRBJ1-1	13	CSAPRLLNTEAFF
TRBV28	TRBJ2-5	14	CASSLSTAGGTQYF
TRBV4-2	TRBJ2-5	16	CASSQSLSFGQETQYF
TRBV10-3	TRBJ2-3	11	CAIRGADTQYF
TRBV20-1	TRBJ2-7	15	CSARDMSDGPYEQYF
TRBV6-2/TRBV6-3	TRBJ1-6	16	CASSYTDIQLNSPLHF
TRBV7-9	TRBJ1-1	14	CASSLGPGVAEAFF
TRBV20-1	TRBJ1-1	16	CSARGVAAKLNTEAFF
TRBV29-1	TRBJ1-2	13	CSVGKGPNYGYTF